This T cell receptor beta chain was captured by sequencing in a study of T cell repertoires in cytomegalovirus infection. Study-wide context: Signatures in public TCR beta sequences pointed to both CMV infection and matching HLA type.

The CDR3 runs 21 residues. Germline-derived CDR1 and CDR2 are SEHNR and FQNEAQ (reference sequence). The germline V and J ends were trimmed by 6 bases and 2 bases, with 32 bases remaining between them. TCRdb re-called the reads with MiXCR, one entry per CDR3 protein. This table has roughly 920,000 distinct CDR3 sequences, less than 40% appearing once. Whole-study findings and limits: Dominating the ex vivo response were TCR beta clonotypes that were CMV-specific and HLA-C-restricted.

In its sample, this clonotype was seen a few times. What it binds is not known. The rearrangement joins TRBV7-9 to TRBJ1-5, with a weak D call TRBD1 (5 bases). This sequence was found in a human donor in good health (CMV status not recorded). Some clones in this sample may be carry-over from other donors' samples. The source material was cultured CD8+ T cells from PBMCs, sampled from culture after CMV antigen stimulation. The CDR3: CASSSGSAGGGGVEGNQPQHF. In DNA, the CDR3 is TGTGCCAGCAGTTCAGGGTCCGCTGGAGGTGGGGGAGTGGAGGGCAATCAGCCCCAGCATTTT.